One and the same sample provided the 29 T cell receptor beta chains below, sequenced in a study of beta chain features in type 1 diabetes (dated by TCRdb to the late 2010s). Their target antigens are unknown. What the authors observed across the whole study: A moderate but significant shortening of TCRB CDR3 length was observed in type 1 diabetes patients in all four CD4+ subsets.

Receptor libraries were prepared by the immunoSEQ multiplex PCR assay. All of the isolated RNA was reverse transcribed with the High Capacity cDNA Reverse Transcription Kit, so expressed TCRB transcripts were sequenced. As stored in TCRdb, this immuneACCESS dataset retains in-frame rearrangements with V and J assigned. A fraction of the clones does not appear; measured against another copy, unresolved V genes explain less than half of the discrepancy, and the remainder lacks a known reason. Counted in this sample were approximately 270,000 clones; 14% of them appeared once. Of the sample, over 0.015% is held by the ten largest clones. The sample consisted of naive CD4+ T cells from blood. The sample's cell subset or site label, decoded: true naive CD4+ T cells. The receptors originated from a man aged 30 to 39 with type 1 diabetes.

The V call is TRBV7-2, the J call TRBJ2-7; D is possibly TRBD1 (6 bases). Per the germline V gene, CDR1 is SGHTA and CDR2 is FQGNSA. V lost 5 bases and J lost 3, with 8 bases in between. There are 12 residues in the CDR3. Written as DNA, the CDR3 is TGTGCCAGCAGCGAACAGGGCTACGAGCAGTACTTC. It codes for CASSEQGYEQYF.

The table lists this clone with a few counts. The chain combines TRBV29-1 with TRBJ2-7, with 10 positions matching TRBD1. V gave up 7 bases and J gave up 2 bases; unmatched junction bases: 2. The CDR3 spans 12 residues. Germline lookup yields CDR1 SQVTM and CDR2 ANQGSEA. CDR3 protein: CSGGTGAYEQYF. CDR3 DNA: TGCAGCGGCGGGACAGGGGCCTACGAGCAGTACTTC.

This rearrangement joins TRBV5-1 to TRBJ2-7; TRBD2 might be the D (5 bases). This CDR3 is 15 amino acids long. CDR1 and CDR2 from the germline V gene are SGHRS and YFSETQ. V lost 7 bases and J 2 bases, leaving 19 bases between the germline ends. CDR3 bases: TGCGCCAGCGGACTTTTATTCGGGTCTACCTACGAGCAGTACTTC. Translated: CASGLLFGSTYEQYF. Complete variable domain (other parts from reference TRBV5-1 and TRBJ2-7): KAGVTQTPRYLIKTRGQQVTLSCSPISGHRSVSWYQQTPGQGLQFLFEYFSETQRNKGNFPGRFSGRQFSNSRSEMNVSTLELGDSALYLCASGLLFGSTYEQYFGPGTRLTVT.

The rearrangement uses TRBV29-1 and TRBJ2-1, with 13 positions matching TRBD2. There are 16 residues in the CDR3. CDR1 and CDR2 from the germline V gene are SQVTM and ANQGSEA. The J segment lost 5 bases and the V segment lost 4 bases, leaving 8 bases of the junction unmatched. The CDR3 loop is CSVGTSGSWIDNEQFF. DNA of the CDR3: TGCAGCGTTGGGACTAGCGGGAGTTGGATTGACAATGAGCAGTTCTTC.

This clone was seen more than once but under ten times. The rearrangement links TRBV5-4 to TRBJ2-5; the D gene is possibly TRBD2 (6 bases). V dropped 3 bases and J dropped 5 bases, with 14 bases sitting between them. The length of the CDR3 is 14 residues. Germline CDR1 SGHNT, CDR2 YYREEE (reference sequence). The CDR3 region has the DNA TGTGCCAGCAGCTCCCGGGACGGAGGGGAGACCCAGTACTTC. It encodes CASSSRDGGETQYF.

This chain connects TRBV4-3 to TRBJ2-3, with 8 positions matching TRBD2. Germline V CDR1 and CDR2: LGHNA, YSLEER. This CDR3 has 14 residues. Losses at the gene ends were 4 bases for V and 2 bases for J; bases not matched to a gene: 2. The CDR3 bases are TGCGCCAGCAGCCCAGCGGGAGTCACAGATACGCAGTATTTT. It encodes CASSPAGVTDTQYF.

V gene TRBV4-3 combines with J gene TRBJ2-1, with 9 bases that match TRBD2. The V gene end was trimmed by 0 bases and the J gene end by 5 bases; junction bases not matched to a gene: 8. Germline V gene lookup returns CDR1 LGHNA and CDR2 YSLEER. There are 17 residues in the CDR3. CDR3 loop: CASSQDSPLAGNNEQFF. For the CDR3, the DNA is TGCGCCAGCAGCCAAGATTCTCCACTAGCGGGTAACAATGAGCAGTTCTTC.

The CDR3 nucleotides read TGTGCCAGCTCTCCATCGACAGGCGGCGAGCAGTACTTC. This encodes CASSPSTGGEQYF. The J gene is TRBJ2-7, the V gene TRBV18; D is possibly TRBD1 (6 bases). Germline V gives CDR1 KGHSH, CDR2 LQKENI. The germline V and J ends were trimmed by 6 bases and 6 bases, with 15 bases remaining between them. The length of the CDR3 is 13 residues.

The chain uses TRBV4-3 and TRBJ2-3, with 7 bases lining up with TRBD2. Germline values: CDR1 LGHNA, CDR2 YSLEER. The junction had 12 bases not matched to a gene; V was cut back by 0 bases and J by 6 bases. There are 17 residues in the CDR3. CDR3 protein: CASSQDASGPLFDTQYF. The CDR3 DNA is TGCGCCAGCAGCCAAGATGCTAGCGGACCCCTTTTCGATACGCAGTATTTT.

J is TRBJ2-7 and V is TRBV4-3; D unresolved. The CDR3 length is 15 residues. The V end was cut by 1 base, the J end by 2 bases, with 12 bases between. Germline values: CDR1 LGHNA, CDR2 YSLEER. The CDR3 coding sequence is TGCGCCAGCAGCCAAGTTACGGGTTCTACCTACGAGCAGTACTTC. Its protein is CASSQVTGSTYEQYF.

There are a few counts of this clone. The sample holds other DNA sequences that translate to the same CDR3. V and J are TRBV28 and TRBJ2-7; 9 nucleotides align to TRBD1. The germline V gene encodes CDR1 MDHEN and CDR2 SYDVKM. The CDR3 covers 15 residues. J gave up 1 base and V 5 bases, and 6 bases lay outside the gene matches. CDR3 nucleotide sequence: TGTGCCAGCAGTCCCCCCGGGACAGGGTCCTACGAGCAGTACTTC. Protein: CASSPPGTGSYEQYF.

This clone was found a few times. This chain links TRBV5-1 with TRBJ2-7; 7 bases are a match to TRBD2. Trimming took 2 bases from V and 2 from J; bases not matched to a gene: 7. There are 15 residues in the CDR3. Germline V gives CDR1 SGHRS, CDR2 YFSETQ. The CDR3 is CASSLGLAATYEQYF. In DNA, the CDR3 is TGCGCCAGCAGCTTAGGCCTAGCGGCCACCTACGAGCAGTACTTC.

In this sample, this clone turned up a few times. The chain uses TRBV5-6 and TRBJ2-1; weak D call: TRBD1 (6 bases). V lost 2 bases and J 4 bases, leaving 13 bases between the germline ends. The CDR3 has 15 amino acids. CDR1 SGHDT and CDR2 YYEEEE come from the germline V gene. For the CDR3, the DNA is TGTGCCAGCAGCTTACGGACAGCTCAATACAATGAGCAGTTCTTC. Translating it yields CASSLRTAQYNEQFF.

This clone has a handful of counts. The chain carries TRBV7-9 and TRBJ2-7, with 7 bases matching TRBD1. The germline CDR1 and CDR2 sequences are SEHNR and FQNEAQ (reference sequence). Trimming at V came to 5 bases and at J to 5 bases, leaving 9 bases not matched to a gene. The CDR3 is 14 residues long. The CDR3: CASSPGTASDEQYF. CDR3 sequence (DNA): TGTGCCAGCAGCCCTGGGACAGCCTCGGACGAGCAGTACTTC.

V usage is TRBV5-4 and J usage is TRBJ2-7; D perhaps matches TRBD2 (6 bases). V lost 2 bases to trimming and J lost 2 bases, with 14 bases between them. Germline V lookup: CDR1 SGHNT, CDR2 YYREEE (reference sequence). The CDR3 consists of 15 residues. DNA for the CDR3: TGTGCCAGCAGCTTAGGGGCGGAGGGTACCTACGAGCAGTACTTC. Translating gives CASSLGAEGTYEQYF.

This clone was counted only a few times. The rearrangement joins TRBV2 to TRBJ2-3, with TRBD1 identical over 8 bases. The germline gives CDR1 SNHLY, CDR2 FYNNEI. CDR3 size: 15 residues. Unmatched junction bases numbered 14, after V lost 10 bases and J lost 5 bases. CDR3 sequence (DNA): TGTGCCACCCCTAAAAGGGACAGGCTAATAGATACGCAGTATTTT. Its translation: CATPKRDRLIDTQYF. The variable domain in full, completed from reference TRBV2 and TRBJ2-3, reads EPEVTQTPSHQVTQMGQEVILRCVPISNHLYFYWYRQILGQKVEFLVSFYNNEISEKSEIFDDQFSVERPDGSNFTLKIRSTKLEDSAMYFCATPKRDRLIDTQYFGPGTRLTVL.

This clone was counted only a few times. The chain joins TRBV28 to TRBJ2-7; D is ambiguous. Trimming took off 10 bases at V and 3 bases at J, with 13 bases between the two ends. This CDR3 is built from 12 residues. Germline V CDR1 and CDR2: MDHEN, SYDVKM. The CDR3 sequence: CAIGGIIYEQYF. In DNA form, the CDR3 reads TGTGCCATCGGCGGTATCATCTACGAGCAGTACTTC. The full variable domain, completed using reference TRBV28 and TRBJ2-7, is DVKVTQSSRYLVKRTGEKVFLECVQDMDHENMFWYRQDPGLGLRLIYFSYDVKMKEKGDIPEGYSVSREKKERFSLILESASTNQTSMYLCAIGGIIYEQYFGPGTRLTVT.

This clone was observed a few times. The CDR3 DNA is TGCGCCAGCAGCGATATCCGGACTAGCGGGAAGAAAGATACGCAGTATTTT. It specifies CASSDIRTSGKKDTQYF. V gene TRBV5-1 combines with J gene TRBJ2-3, with 12 bases identical to TRBD2. Germline CDR1 SGHRS, CDR2 YFSETQ. There are 17 residues in the CDR3. J was trimmed by 5 bases and V by 4 bases; bases with no gene match: 11. Based on the CDR3 plus reference TRBV5-1 and TRBJ2-3, the full variable domain is KAGVTQTPRYLIKTRGQQVTLSCSPISGHRSVSWYQQTPGQGLQFLFEYFSETQRNKGNFPGRFSGRQFSNSRSEMNVSTLELGDSALYLCASSDIRTSGKKDTQYFGPGTRLTVL.

This clone turned up a few times. The rearrangement joins TRBV7-2 to TRBJ2-5, with 7 bases fitting TRBD2. J was trimmed by 5 bases and V by 8 bases; bases with no gene match: 2. Germline V gene data show CDR1 as SGHTA and CDR2 as FQGNSA. The CDR3 is 11 residues long. In DNA form, the CDR3 reads TGTGCCAGCGGAGCGGGGGAGACCCAGTACTTC. Translating gives CASGAGETQYF.

This clone came up a few times. Other DNA sequences of this sample code for an identical CDR3. The rearrangement uses TRBV15 and TRBJ2-5; D might be TRBD1 (6 bases). The CDR3 extends over 13 amino acids. The ends were cut back, 0 bases at V and 5 bases at J, with 7 bases in the middle. Germline-derived CDR1 and CDR2 are LNHNV and YYDKDF (reference sequence). The chain's CDR3 is CATSRDQGETQYF. DNA of the CDR3: TGTGCCACCAGCAGAGATCAGGGGGAGACCCAGTACTTC. The full variable domain, rest sourced from reference TRBV15 and TRBJ2-5, is DAMVIQNPRYQVTQFGKPVTLSCSQTLNHNVMYWYQQKSSQAPKLLFHYYDKDFNNEADTPDNFQSRRPNTSFCFLDIRSPGLGDTAMYLCATSRDQGETQYFGPGTRLLVL.

This clone was seen only a few times. This chain links TRBV19 with TRBJ1-1; D possibly corresponds to TRBD1 (6 bases). Trimming took 8 bases from V and 3 from J, leaving 19 bases between them. Germline lookup yields CDR1 LNHDA and CDR2 SQIVND (reference sequence). The CDR3 totals 15 residues. For the CDR3, the DNA is TGTGCCAGTCGTCCTGGGGGGGCTTTGGACACTGAAGCTTTCTTT. Encoded protein: CASRPGGALDTEAFF.

This chain connects TRBV11-2 to TRBJ2-2, with D maybe TRBD1 (5 bases). V was trimmed by 3 bases and J by 6 bases, leaving 17 bases between them. The germline CDR1 and CDR2 sequences are SGHAT and FQNNGV. This CDR3 is built from 16 residues. As DNA, the CDR3 is TGTGCCAGCAGCTTGTATAGACAGATTCTGCCCGGGGAGCTGTTTTTT. This sequence encodes CASSLYRQILPGELFF.

This clone was found a few times. This rearrangement joins TRBV5-1 to TRBJ2-1, with TRBD2 identical over 7 bases. The CDR3 is 13 residues long. V gave up 4 bases and J gave up 6 bases; unmatched junction bases: 4. Germline CDR1 SGHRS, CDR2 YFSETQ. The CDR3 is CASSPGLVNEQFF. The CDR3 region has the DNA TGCGCCAGCAGCCCCGGACTAGTCAATGAGCAGTTCTTC. Supplemented by reference TRBV5-1 and TRBJ2-1, the full variable domain reads KAGVTQTPRYLIKTRGQQVTLSCSPISGHRSVSWYQQTPGQGLQFLFEYFSETQRNKGNFPGRFSGRQFSNSRSEMNVSTLELGDSALYLCASSPGLVNEQFFGPGTRLTVL.

The rearrangement uses TRBV28 and TRBJ1-1, with 8 bases lining up with TRBD1. Germline V gene sequence: CDR1 MDHEN, CDR2 SYDVKM. J gave up 9 bases and V 2 bases, and 8 bases lay outside the gene matches. This CDR3 has 14 residues. Here the CDR3 reads CASSLGTGGRKAFF. CDR3 nucleotide sequence: TGTGCCAGCAGTTTAGGTACAGGGGGAAGGAAAGCTTTCTTT.

The V gene is TRBV27, the J gene TRBJ1-5, with 7 bases that match TRBD1. After removal of 6 bases from V and 2 bases from J, the junction contained 7 bases not matched to a gene. CDR1 is MNHEY, CDR2 SMNVEV, per germline (reference sequence). The CDR3 is 15 amino acids. CDR3 loop: CASSQNRGGNQPQHF. DNA for the CDR3: TGTGCCAGCAGCCAAAACAGGGGAGGCAATCAGCCCCAGCATTTT.

The J gene is TRBJ2-1, the V gene TRBV9; 7 nucleotides line up with TRBD1. V dropped 2 bases and J dropped 0; count of bases not matched to a gene: 2. Germline CDR1 reads SGDLS; CDR2 reads YYNGEE. There are 15 residues in the CDR3. The CDR3 bases are TGTGCCAGCAGCGTGGGGGACAGCTCCTACAATGAGCAGTTCTTC. This sequence encodes CASSVGDSSYNEQFF.

The table lists this clone with a few counts. V and J are TRBV6-5 and TRBJ2-2; D gene ambiguous. V was cut by 9 bases and J by 0 bases, with 8 bases left in between. The germline CDR1 and CDR2 sequences are MNHEY and SVGAGI. The CDR3 is made up of 13 amino acids. The CDR3 region has the DNA TGTGCCAGTCAGGAACCGAACACCGGGGAGCTGTTTTTT. Translated: CASQEPNTGELFF.

The chain recombines TRBV11-1 with TRBJ2-3, with D maybe TRBD2 (6 bases). Germline CDR1 and CDR2: SGHAT and FQDESV (reference sequence). V was shortened by 6 bases and J by 5 bases, with 27 bases between the two germline ends. This CDR3 spans 18 amino acids. The CDR3 bases are TGTGCCAGCAGACCCACTCTTGGAATAGCGGAAGAACAAGATACGCAGTATTTT. It yields the protein CASRPTLGIAEEQDTQYF.

The J gene is TRBJ1-1, the V gene TRBV6-1; D is unresolved. The CDR3 runs to 13 residues. Trimming removed 3 bases from V and 1 base from J, with 6 bases in between. Germline CDR1 reads MNHNS; CDR2 reads SASEGT. This CDR3 is CASSEIGNTEAFF. For the CDR3, the DNA is TGTGCCAGCAGTGAGATCGGGAACACTGAAGCTTTCTTT.